Listed here are 26 T cell receptor beta chains from one sample, sequenced in a study of OX40 agonist ivuxolimab in advanced cancers. The table came from immunoSEQ multiplex PCR; TCRdb's copy has only in-frame clones and leaves some out. This table has 10,000 to 15,000 clones, 84% appearing once. The source material was CD4+ or CD8+ T cells sorted from blood, sampled in a trial of the OX40 agonist ivuxolimab. All receptors come from an adult with an advanced solid tumor such as melanoma, head and neck, liver or kidney cancer.

This clone came up once. The chain has TRBV6-1 and TRBJ2-5, with D perhaps given as TRBD1 or TRBD2 (6 bases each). Germline assignment: CDR1 MNHNS and CDR2 SASEGT. The CDR3 covers 17 residues. V lost 0 bases and J lost 5, with 19 bases in between. The CDR3 protein is CASSEAHGGGPTETQYF. CDR3 bases: TGTGCCAGCAGTGAAGCCCACGGGGGCGGCCCTACTGAGACCCAGTACTTC.

This chain joins TRBV11-2 and TRBJ2-7, with 7 bases that match TRBD1. Losses at the gene ends were 7 bases for V and 1 base for J; bases not matched to a gene: 4. The CDR3 is 13 amino acids. From germline, CDR1 is SGHAT and CDR2 FQNNGV. DNA for the CDR3: TGTGCCAGCAAGTTACAGGGGTCCTACGAGCAGTACTTC. Its translation: CASKLQGSYEQYF.

The chain uses TRBV19 and TRBJ2-3; TRBD1 agrees at 10 bases. This CDR3 has 16 residues. V lost 2 bases and J lost 6; bases outside the gene matches: 8. CDR1 LNHDA and CDR2 SQIVND come from the germline V gene (reference sequence). Here the CDR3 reads CASSIILGQGSDTQYF. CDR3 nucleotides: TGTGCCAGTAGTATAATCTTGGGACAGGGGTCCGATACGCAGTATTTT.

The rearrangement links TRBV27 to TRBJ2-2, with D possibly being TRBD2 (6 bases). In germline, CDR1 is MNHEY, CDR2 SMNVEV (reference sequence). Trimming removed 3 bases at V and 3 bases at J, with 14 bases between. CDR3 length equals 16 residues. CDR3 in amino acids: CASSLELGGHTGELFF. The CDR3 DNA follows: TGTGCCAGCAGTTTGGAGTTGGGGGGACACACCGGGGAGCTGTTTTTT.

The chain joins TRBV19 to TRBJ2-1, with D hard to call. The germline gives CDR1 LNHDA, CDR2 SQIVND (reference sequence). The CDR3 loop spans 15 amino acids. The V gene lost 8 bases and the J gene lost 0 bases, with 14 bases spanning the gap. The chain's CDR3 is CASERTASSYNEQFF. DNA of the CDR3: TGTGCCAGTGAAAGGACCGCGAGCTCCTACAATGAGCAGTTCTTC.

The chain links TRBV5-6 to TRBJ1-5, with 9 nucleotides matching TRBD1. The germline gives CDR1 SGHDT, CDR2 YYEEEE. The CDR3 totals 16 residues. V gave up 4 bases and J gave up 0 bases; unmatched junction bases: 5. The CDR3 region has the DNA TGTGCCAGCAGCAGCCAGACAGGGGGTAGCAATCAGCCCCAGCATTTT. This gives the protein CASSSQTGGSNQPQHF.

V gene TRBV6-6 combines with J gene TRBJ1-3; no clear D gene. Germline CDR1 is MNHNY and CDR2 is SVGAGI (reference sequence). V lost 4 bases, J lost 6 bases, and 1 base lay in between. CDR3 length equals 10 residues. The CDR3 DNA reads as TGTGCCAGCAGTTCAAACACCATATATTTT. Amino acids: CASSSNTIYF.

The rearrangement links TRBV15 to TRBJ2-3, with 13 bases aligning to TRBD2. The junction had 1 base not matched to a gene; V was cut back by 0 bases and J by 4 bases. The CDR3 is 16 residues long. From germline, CDR1 is LNHNV and CDR2 YYDKDF (reference sequence). CDR3 sequence reads: CATSRETSGGADTQYF. The DNA of the CDR3 is TGTGCCACCAGCAGAGAAACTAGCGGGGGGGCAGATACGCAGTATTTT.

CDR3 loop: CASSSEPGGSYEQYF. The DNA for the CDR3 is TGTGCCAGCAGCTCTGAGCCAGGGGGTTCCTACGAGCAGTACTTC. The chain joins TRBV11-2 to TRBJ2-7; TRBD1 agrees at 7 bases. Per germline, CDR1 SGHAT and CDR2 FQNNGV. CDR3 length equals 15 residues. J gave up 1 base and V 4 bases, and 7 bases lay outside the gene matches.

This chain joins TRBV29-1 and TRBJ2-2; D call uncertain. Germline CDR1 is SQVTM and CDR2 is ANQGSEA. The CDR3 is made up of 13 amino acids. Trimming shortened V by 5 bases and J by 9 bases, and 16 bases separated the two germline ends. The CDR3 coding sequence is TGCAGCGTTCGGCCTAGTGCGACCCGGGAGCTGTTTTTT. It is translated as CSVRPSATRELFF.

The chain is built from TRBV9 and TRBJ2-7; 8 bases are a match to TRBD1. Looked up from germline, CDR1 is SGDLS and CDR2 is YYNGEE. Unmatched junction bases numbered 7, after V lost 3 bases and J lost 5 bases. This CDR3 is built from 14 residues. The CDR3 nucleotides read TGTGCCAGCAGCGCGTCGGACAGGGTCAACGAGCAGTACTTC. Amino acid sequence: CASSASDRVNEQYF.

This chain links TRBV7-9 with TRBJ2-7; TRBD1 matches 9 bases. The CDR3 is made up of 17 amino acids. Germline CDR1 and CDR2: SEHNR and FQNEAQ (reference sequence). With 5 bases clipped from V and 4 bases from J, the junction kept 15 bases outside the gene matches. CDR3 in amino acids: CASSAQINRGQGYEQYF. DNA for the CDR3: TGTGCCAGCAGCGCCCAGATCAACAGGGGGCAGGGGTACGAGCAGTACTTC. Variable domain in full (rest from reference TRBV7-9 and TRBJ2-7): DTGVSQNPRHKITKRGQNVTFRCDPISEHNRLYWYRQTLGQGPEFLTYFQNEAQLEKSRLLSDRFSAERPKGSFSTLEIQRTEQGDSAMYLCASSAQINRGQGYEQYFGPGTRLTVT.

The chain is built from TRBV5-1 and TRBJ2-7; D unresolved. CDR1 and CDR2 (germline): SGHRS, YFSETQ. The V end was cut by 7 bases, the J end by 4 bases, with 9 bases between. The CDR3 loop spans 11 amino acids. This chain's CDR3 is CASGGGYEQYF. Written as DNA, the CDR3 is TGCGCCAGCGGTGGCGGATACGAGCAGTACTTC.

The rearrangement links TRBV4-1 to TRBJ1-2, with D maybe TRBD1 (6 bases). Germline V lookup: CDR1 MGHRA, CDR2 YSYEKL. Trimming took off 3 bases at V and 2 bases at J, with 10 bases between the two ends. The CDR3 length is 14 residues. CDR3: CASSQHTGNYGYTF. The DNA for the CDR3 is TGCGCCAGCAGCCAGCACACAGGGAACTATGGCTACACCTTC.

The chain couples TRBV7-3 to TRBJ2-1; no reliable D call. CDR1 and CDR2 from the germline V gene are SGHTA and FQGTGA. V was clipped by 5 bases and J by 4 bases, with 15 bases between them. This CDR3 is built from 15 residues. The CDR3 nucleotides read TGTGCCAGCAGCCTGTCGGGCGGAATATACAATGAGCAGTTCTTC. It yields the protein CASSLSGGIYNEQFF.

The chain is built from TRBV2 and TRBJ1-5, with 8 bases that match TRBD1. Trimming cost V 3 bases and J 3 bases; bases outside gene matches: 1. CDR3 size: 14 residues. The germline V gene has CDR1 SNHLY and CDR2 FYNNEI. In DNA form, the CDR3 reads TGTGCCAGCAGTGATCAGGGGGCCAATCAGCCCCAGCATTTT. It codes for CASSDQGANQPQHF.

This clone was observed once. The J gene is TRBJ2-5, the V gene TRBV28; no definite D call. The V end was cut by 5 bases, the J end by 2 bases, with 9 bases between. In germline, CDR1 is MDHEN, CDR2 SYDVKM. CDR3 length: 13 residues. The CDR3 bases are TGTGCCAGCAGTCCCGGCAGACAAGAGACCCAGTACTTC. Its protein product is CASSPGRQETQYF.

The chain carries TRBV11-2 and TRBJ2-7; 8 bases match TRBD1. From germline, CDR1 is SGHAT and CDR2 FQNNGV. The V and J ends lost 2 bases and 1 base, in that order; junction bases with no gene match: 7. The CDR3 sequence is 16 residues long. CDR3 nucleotide sequence: TGTGCCAGCAGCTTATCCGCCCACAGGGGGTCCTACGAGCAGTACTTC. This sequence encodes CASSLSAHRGSYEQYF.

V is TRBV29-1 and J is TRBJ2-1; 11 bases agree with TRBD2. The trim removed 4 bases at V and 2 bases at J, leaving 10 bases unmatched. Germline lookup yields CDR1 SQVTM and CDR2 ANQGSEA. The CDR3 is 17 residues long. CDR3 in DNA: TGCAGCGTTGTCTTGATAGCGGGAGGGATCGCCTACAATGAGCAGTTCTTC. Amino acid sequence: CSVVLIAGGIAYNEQFF.

V gene TRBV29-1 combines with J gene TRBJ2-1; D may be TRBD2 (5 bases). The CDR3 extends over 16 amino acids. CDR1 and CDR2 (germline): SQVTM, ANQGSEA. V was clipped by 1 base and J by 3 bases, with 16 bases between them. The chain's CDR3 is CSVEVGWENVYNEQFF. DNA for the CDR3: TGCAGCGTTGAAGTAGGCTGGGAGAATGTCTACAATGAGCAGTTCTTC.

This chain joins TRBV7-9 and TRBJ2-2; either TRBD1 or TRBD2 may supply D (5 bases each). With 4 bases removed from V and 4 bases from J, the gap between germline ends came to 13 bases. This CDR3 has 15 amino acids. The germline V gene has CDR1 SEHNR and CDR2 FQNEAQ (reference sequence). The CDR3 region has the DNA TGTGCCAGCAGCTGGGGATCAGGGAGCACCGGGGAGCTGTTTTTT. It yields the protein CASSWGSGSTGELFF. Filled out from reference TRBV7-9 and TRBJ2-2, the complete variable domain reads DTGVSQNPRHKITKRGQNVTFRCDPISEHNRLYWYRQTLGQGPEFLTYFQNEAQLEKSRLLSDRFSAERPKGSFSTLEIQRTEQGDSAMYLCASSWGSGSTGELFFGEGSRLTVL.

The rearrangement joins TRBV11-3 to TRBJ2-3; 12 bases align to TRBD2. Trimming took 5 bases from V and 2 from J; bases not matched to a gene: 5. Germline CDR1 reads SGHNT; CDR2 reads YENEEA. This CDR3 comprises 16 residues. Written as DNA, the CDR3 is TGTGCCAGCAGCCAAAGGACTAGCGGGGTCACAGATACGCAGTATTTT. Its translation: CASSQRTSGVTDTQYF.

The rearrangement uses TRBV7-2 and TRBJ2-1; D is ambiguous. V was trimmed by 5 bases and J by 6 bases, leaving 14 bases between them. Germline V CDR1 and CDR2: SGHTA, FQGNSA. The CDR3 extends over 14 amino acids. The CDR3 DNA sequence: TGTGCCAGCAGCCTACCCGGCCCCACCAATGAGCAGTTCTTC. Translating gives CASSLPGPTNEQFF.

The V call is TRBV13, the J call TRBJ1-3; 7 bases fit TRBD1. This CDR3 comprises 15 residues. V trimming: 1 base; J trimming: 2 bases; junction bases outside the gene matches: 2. Germline CDR1 PRHDT, CDR2 FYEKMQ (reference sequence). CDR3 sequence: CASSLAGGAGNTIYF. CDR3 bases: TGTGCCAGCAGCTTAGCAGGGGGTGCTGGAAACACCATATATTTT.

This sequence joins TRBV4-2 and TRBJ2-7; 11 bases fit TRBD2. This CDR3 region has 17 residues. J gave up 1 base and V 4 bases, and 9 bases lay outside the gene matches. Germline CDR1 is LGHNA and CDR2 is YNFKEQ. CDR3: CASSPLVGLADSYEQYF. The CDR3 DNA reads TGTGCCAGCAGCCCCCTAGTGGGACTAGCGGATTCCTACGAGCAGTACTTC.

The V call is TRBV27, the J call TRBJ2-3, with D perhaps being TRBD1 or TRBD2 (6 bases each). The V and J ends lost 0 bases and 0 bases respectively, with 19 bases between them. CDR3 size: 19 residues. From germline, CDR1 is MNHEY and CDR2 SMNVEV (reference sequence). Here the CDR3 DNA reads TGTGCCAGCAGTTTATCGGGGGGCGGAGGGGGAGTCAGCACAGATACGCAGTATTTT. Protein product: CASSLSGGGGGVSTDTQYF.